The T cell receptor (beta chain) described here comes from a study of CD8+ T cells in alopecia areata. Study-level background: Treated individuals took tofacitinib by mouth, 5 to 10 mg twice daily. General study results and limits: Amid tofacitinib therapy, many expanded lesional clones stayed present in scalp and blood. Within the top 100, expanded CD8+ clones significantly decreased with tofacitinib, as did scalp clonality.

V lost 5 bases and J 0 bases, leaving 20 bases between the germline ends. Germline lookup yields CDR1 MNHEY and CDR2 SMNVEV (reference sequence). The CDR3 is 18 residues long. It was cDNA, reverse transcribed from extracted RNA, that served as the sequencing template. Generated by immunoSEQ multiplex PCR, the TCRdb table keeps only in-frame clones and is missing some. The sample has fewer than 150,000 clones, approximately 80% seen once. For this clone: Its specificity is not known.

Treatment here: oral pan-JAK inhibitor, 5-10 mg twice daily. This TCR was recovered from a human donor with alopecia areata. The sample was CD8+ T cells sorted from blood, taken at week 4, from a patient treated with tofacitinib. The chain uses TRBV27 and TRBJ2-1, with D maybe TRBD2 (6 bases). CDR3 sequence: CASSPLNLATSSYNEQFF. The CDR3 DNA sequence: TGTGCCAGCAGTCCTCTGAACCTAGCGACGAGCTCCTACAATGAGCAGTTCTTC.